This T cell receptor beta chain was profiled in a study of immune cell composition in non-small cell lung cancer. This clone has only a few counts. Some clones are missing from TCRdb's copy, which holds only in-frame ones; the method was immunoSEQ multiplex PCR. This sample has roughly 10,000 clones, with around two thirds found just once. CDR3 length: 14 residues. Germline lookup yields CDR1 MNHEY and CDR2 SVGAGI. V gave up 8 bases and J gave up 1 base, with 12 bases separating them. The sample comprised lung tumor tissue. The clonotype was recovered from a human donor with non-small cell lung cancer. The chain recombines TRBV6-5 with TRBJ1-5; D is perhaps TRBD1 (6 bases). As DNA, the CDR3 is TGTGCCAGCTCCGACGGGACAAGCAATCAGCCCCAGCATTTT. It codes for CASSDGTSNQPQHF.